A single sample gave rise to the 25 T cell receptor beta chains below, sequenced in a study of cytomegalovirus exposure and HLA in healthy donors. The PCR was carried out with 60 Vbeta primers and 13 Jbeta primers. Sequencing used immunoSEQ multiplex PCR; TCRdb keeps in-frame clones, though not all of them. The sample yields around 150,000 clones, over 70% seen once. The sample consisted of PBMCs. All receptors come from a male donor in good health and CMV-seronegative.

This rearrangement joins TRBV2 to TRBJ2-7; possibly TRBD1 for D (6 bases). Trimming pared 6 bases from V and 6 bases from J, leaving 12 bases between. The CDR3 is made up of 12 amino acids. Looked up from germline, CDR1 is SNHLY and CDR2 is FYNNEI. CDR3 DNA sequence: TGTGCCAGCAGAACAGGGTTTCCCGAGCAGTACTTC. Residues: CASRTGFPEQYF.

CDR3 amino acids: CASSFKWSGRASYNEQFF. The DNA of the CDR3 is TGTGCCAGCAGCTTTAAGTGGAGCGGGAGGGCCTCCTACAATGAGCAGTTCTTC. This chain joins TRBV7-6 and TRBJ2-1; 10 bases match TRBD2. V was clipped by 3 bases and J by 0 bases; unmatched bases: 8. The CDR3 sequence is 18 residues long. In germline, CDR1 is SGHVS, CDR2 FNYEAQ.

This clone has only one observation. The chain links TRBV7-9 to TRBJ1-1; no reliable D call. V was trimmed by 5 bases and J by 1 base, leaving 17 bases between them. The length of the CDR3 is 16 residues. Germline V gives CDR1 SEHNR, CDR2 FQNEAQ (reference sequence). This CDR3 reads CASSPRGLVENTEAFF. CDR3 coding DNA: TGTGCCAGCAGCCCCCGCGGTTTGGTCGAGAACACTGAAGCTTTCTTT.

The chain's CDR3 is CASSFRTGFYGYTF. The CDR3 nucleotides are TGTGCCAGCAGCTTCAGGACAGGCTTCTATGGCTACACCTTC. V is TRBV9 and J is TRBJ1-2, with 7 bases identical to TRBD1. With V trimmed by 4 bases and J by 4 bases, 7 bases remained unmatched. This CDR3 spans 14 amino acids. The germline CDR1 and CDR2 sequences are SGDLS and YYNGEE.

The chain combines TRBV18 with TRBJ2-6, with no clear D. The germline CDR1 and CDR2 sequences are KGHSH and LQKENI. The CDR3 sequence is 19 residues long. Deletions cut 3 bases from V and 0 bases from J, with 18 bases between. DNA for the CDR3: TGTGCCAGCTCACCCGTGAATTCTCGACTCCTCTCTGGGGCCAACGTCCTGACTTTC. Protein: CASSPVNSRLLSGANVLTF.

The chain links TRBV5-1 to TRBJ2-5, with 7 bases identical to TRBD2. The CDR3 is 17 residues long. CDR1 is SGHRS and CDR2 is YFSETQ in the germline V gene. V dropped 4 bases and J dropped 5; count of bases not matched to a gene: 17. As DNA, the CDR3 is TGCGCCAGCAGCCCCGACTGGGGAGGGGCCTCTTCGGAGACCCAGTACTTC. This codes for CASSPDWGGASSETQYF.

V gene TRBV2 combines with J gene TRBJ1-2, with 8 positions matching TRBD1. In germline, CDR1 is SNHLY, CDR2 FYNNEI. There are 16 residues in the CDR3. Trimming cost V 5 bases and J 0 bases; bases outside gene matches: 8. CDR3 amino acids: CASSTGTGTSNYGYTF. The CDR3 DNA sequence: TGTGCCAGCAGTACCGGGACAGGCACTTCTAACTATGGCTACACCTTC.

This chain connects TRBV7-2 to TRBJ1-6; D remains ambiguous. The CDR3 loop spans 13 amino acids. V was shortened by 6 bases and J by 5 bases, with 8 bases between the two germline ends. Per germline, CDR1 SGHTA and CDR2 FQGNSA. The CDR3 nucleotides are TGTGCCAGCAGTACTTTAAATAATTCACCCCTCCACTTT. Its translation is CASSTLNNSPLHF.

J is TRBJ2-1 and V is TRBV27, with 9 bases that match TRBD1. With 5 bases clipped from V and 5 bases from J, the junction kept 7 bases outside the gene matches. The CDR3 sequence is 15 residues long. Germline V gene data show CDR1 as MNHEY and CDR2 as SMNVEV (reference sequence). Here the CDR3 DNA reads TGTGCCAGCAGTACCGGGACAGGGTTTAACAATGAGCAGTTCTTC. It codes for CASSTGTGFNNEQFF.

This chain joins TRBV7-8 and TRBJ2-3; TRBD1 is a possible D gene (6 bases). V shed 1 base and J shed 0 bases, with 17 bases lying between them. This CDR3 has 18 amino acids. Germline CDR1 SGHVS, CDR2 FQNEAQ. The CDR3 loop is CASSLVWAGASSTDTQYF. The DNA for the CDR3 is TGTGCCAGCAGCTTAGTTTGGGCAGGGGCCTCTAGCACAGATACGCAGTATTTT.

The chain has TRBV30 and TRBJ2-7; D possibly corresponds to TRBD1 (6 bases). Germline V gives CDR1 GTSNPN, CDR2 SVGIG (reference sequence). V was pared by 1 base and J by 3 bases, with 13 bases between. The CDR3 length is 14 residues. As DNA, the CDR3 is TGTGCCTGGAGTGGAGACAGGTCCAACTACGAGCAGTACTTC. Amino acids: CAWSGDRSNYEQYF.

This chain links TRBV6-5 with TRBJ2-7; 9 bases line up with TRBD1. CDR1 and CDR2 from the germline V gene are MNHEY and SVGAGI. The CDR3 has 12 residues. V was clipped by 7 bases and J by 7 bases; unmatched bases: 5. CDR3 coding DNA: TGTGCCAGCACCACAGGGGGCCGGGAGCAGTACTTC. Translation: CASTTGGREQYF.

The CDR3 loop is CASSLDSPYEQYF. The CDR3 nucleotides read TGTGCCAGCAGCTTGGACAGCCCCTACGAGCAGTACTTC. The rearrangement uses TRBV5-4 and TRBJ2-7; no definite D call. This CDR3 is 13 amino acids long. In germline, CDR1 is SGHNT, CDR2 YYREEE (reference sequence). V gave up 0 bases and J gave up 2 bases, with 6 bases separating them.

The sample holds one count of this clone. V is TRBV5-3 and J is TRBJ1-5; D is possibly TRBD1 (5 bases). TRBV5-3 is an ORF, with its function uncertain. Trimming removed 3 bases at V and 9 bases at J, with 16 bases between. This CDR3 has 14 residues. The CDR3 sequence is CARSCPGQLPPQHF. The CDR3 DNA reads as TGTGCCAGAAGCTGCCCCGGACAATTGCCGCCCCAGCATTTT.

V and J are TRBV7-9 and TRBJ2-1; the match to TRBD1 covers 8 bases. V was clipped by 5 bases and J by 7 bases; unmatched bases: 10. Germline lookup yields CDR1 SEHNR and CDR2 FQNEAQ (reference sequence). CDR3 length: 15 residues. The CDR3 spells CASSPSQGAGNEQFF. CDR3 DNA: TGTGCCAGCAGCCCGAGTCAGGGGGCAGGGAATGAGCAGTTCTTC.

This clone was detected once. This chain joins TRBV5-6 and TRBJ1-1; D not resolved. The CDR3 contains 18 residues. Trimming cost V 2 bases and J 0 bases, with 20 bases left between them. CDR1 SGHDT and CDR2 YYEEEE come from the germline V gene. CDR3 coding DNA: TGTGCCAGCAGCTTCTTCGTAGTATCATCGATCATGAACACTGAAGCTTTCTTT. Residues: CASSFFVVSSIMNTEAFF. The whole variable domain, filled in from reference TRBV5-6 and TRBJ1-1, reads DAGVTQSPTHLIKTRGQQVTLRCSPKSGHDTVSWYQQALGQGPQFIFQYYEEEERQRGNFPDRFSGHQFPNYSSELNVNALLLGDSALYLCASSFFVVSSIMNTEAFFGQGTRLTVV.

The rearrangement joins TRBV7-9 to TRBJ1-5, with D maybe TRBD1 (5 bases). Germline loops: CDR1 SEHNR, CDR2 FQNEAQ (reference sequence). V gave up 4 bases and J gave up 0 bases, with 10 bases separating them. The CDR3 sequence is 15 residues long. This chain's CDR3 is CASSSADTSNQPQHF. The CDR3, as DNA: TGTGCCAGCAGCTCCGCGGACACTAGCAATCAGCCCCAGCATTTT.

The gene calls are TRBV13 and TRBJ2-7, with TRBD2 matching 7 bases. The CDR3 has 16 residues. Looked up from germline, CDR1 is PRHDT and CDR2 is FYEKMQ (reference sequence). Trimming removed 0 bases from V and 2 bases from J; junction bases left unmatched: 7. The CDR3 loop is CASSLGGEGLAYEQYF. DNA of the CDR3: TGTGCCAGCAGCTTAGGGGGGGAGGGTCTTGCCTACGAGCAGTACTTC.

This chain uses TRBV6-6 with TRBJ1-2; 11 nucleotides line up with TRBD1. Germline V CDR1 and CDR2: MNHNY, SVGAGI (reference sequence). Trimming removed 4 bases from V and 4 bases from J; junction bases left unmatched: 8. The CDR3 has 16 amino acids. CDR3 region: CASSSTTDRGLYGYTF. The CDR3 region has the DNA TGTGCCAGCAGTTCCACGACGGACAGGGGGCTCTATGGCTACACCTTC.

CDR3 sequence (DNA): TGTGCCAGCAGCGACCCCAGGGGGGAGCAGTTCTTC. This translates into CASSDPRGEQFF. The rearrangement links TRBV9 to TRBJ2-1; the match to TRBD1 covers 7 bases. CDR3 length: 12 residues. The germline CDR1 and CDR2 sequences are SGDLS and YYNGEE. V gave up 3 bases and J gave up 10 bases; unmatched junction bases: 4.

The chain employs TRBV7-2 and TRBJ2-7; D might be TRBD2 (6 bases). Germline loops: CDR1 SGHTA, CDR2 FQGNSA. CDR3 length equals 14 residues. The germline V and J ends were trimmed by 5 bases and 10 bases, with 21 bases remaining between them. CDR3 sequence (DNA): TGTGCCAGCAGCCCCTCCGTAGCGGCAGCACTTCAGTACTTC. It encodes CASSPSVAAALQYF.

Of note for this clone: One end of the junction fails to match germline, which may point to a read error. J is TRBJ2-7 and V is TRBV4-2; the D gene is possibly TRBD1 (5 bases). This CDR3 is built from 16 residues. The germline gives CDR1 LGHNA, CDR2 YNFKEQ. The CDR3 is CARSQEMTDNTYEQYF. CDR3 sequence (DNA): TGTGCCCGCAGCCAAGAGATGACGGACAACACCTACGAGCAGTACTTC.

This rearrangement joins TRBV4-1 to TRBJ2-5, with D possibly matching TRBD2 (6 bases). Trimming left V 2 bases short and J 5 bases short, with 18 bases between. This CDR3 is built from 16 residues. Per germline, CDR1 MGHRA and CDR2 YSYEKL. DNA for the CDR3: TGCGCCAGCAGCCAACCCGCCGTAGGTCGGGAGGAGACCCAGTACTTC. Translation gives CASSQPAVGREETQYF.

J is TRBJ2-5 and V is TRBV30, with 7 bases identical to TRBD1. The end of the DNA fits TRBJ2-7 better, so the J call may be wrong. CDR3 length equals 15 residues. Germline V gives CDR1 GTSNPN, CDR2 SVGIG (reference sequence). The CDR3 region is CAWSVGPRTGDEQYF. CDR3 in DNA: TGTGCCTGGAGTGTAGGACCGCGGACAGGCGACGAGCAGTACTTC.

The chain links TRBV7-2 to TRBJ1-6; no firm D call. Germline values: CDR1 SGHTA, CDR2 FQGNSA. Trimming removed 1 base from V and 11 bases from J, with 12 bases in between. This CDR3 has 14 residues. CDR3 DNA sequence: TGTGCCAGCAGCTTAGTTACAGTTGGAACACCCCTCCACTTT. Protein: CASSLVTVGTPLHF.